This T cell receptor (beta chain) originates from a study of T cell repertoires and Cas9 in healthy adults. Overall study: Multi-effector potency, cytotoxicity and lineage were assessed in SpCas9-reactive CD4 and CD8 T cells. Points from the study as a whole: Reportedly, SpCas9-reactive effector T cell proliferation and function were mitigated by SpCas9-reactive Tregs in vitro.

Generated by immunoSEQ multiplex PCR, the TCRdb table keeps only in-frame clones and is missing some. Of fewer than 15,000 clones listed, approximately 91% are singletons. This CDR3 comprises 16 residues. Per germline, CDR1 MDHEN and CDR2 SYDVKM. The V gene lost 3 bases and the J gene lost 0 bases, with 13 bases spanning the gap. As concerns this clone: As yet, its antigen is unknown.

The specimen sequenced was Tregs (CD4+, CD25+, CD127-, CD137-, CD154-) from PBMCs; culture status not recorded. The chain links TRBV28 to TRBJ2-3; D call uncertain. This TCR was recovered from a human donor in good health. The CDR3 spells CASSFDFPYSTDTQYF. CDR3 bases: TGTGCCAGCAGTTTCGACTTCCCTTATAGCACAGATACGCAGTATTTT.